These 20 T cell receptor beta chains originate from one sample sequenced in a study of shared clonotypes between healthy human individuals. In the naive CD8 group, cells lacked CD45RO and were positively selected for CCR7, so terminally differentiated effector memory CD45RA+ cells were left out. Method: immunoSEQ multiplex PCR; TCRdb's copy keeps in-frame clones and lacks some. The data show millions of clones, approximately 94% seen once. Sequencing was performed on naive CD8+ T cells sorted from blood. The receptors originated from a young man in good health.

This chain's CDR3 is CASSLPDINTEAFF. As DNA, the CDR3 is TGTGCCAGCAGCTTACCCGATATTAACACTGAAGCTTTCTTT. The chain employs TRBV7-9 and TRBJ1-1, with no clear D. The length of the CDR3 is 14 residues. V dropped 2 bases and J dropped 2 bases, with 9 bases sitting between them. The germline V gene encodes CDR1 SEHNR and CDR2 FQNEAQ (reference sequence).

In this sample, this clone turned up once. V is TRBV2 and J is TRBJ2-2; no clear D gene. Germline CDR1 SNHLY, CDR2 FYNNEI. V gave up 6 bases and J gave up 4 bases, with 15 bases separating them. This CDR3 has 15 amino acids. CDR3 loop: CASRQAIFATGELFF. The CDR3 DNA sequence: TGTGCCAGCAGGCAAGCAATATTTGCCACCGGGGAGCTGTTTTTT. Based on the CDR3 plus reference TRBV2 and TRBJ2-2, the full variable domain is EPEVTQTPSHQVTQMGQEVILRCVPISNHLYFYWYRQILGQKVEFLVSFYNNEISEKSEIFDDQFSVERPDGSNFTLKIRSTKLEDSAMYFCASRQAIFATGELFFGEGSRLTVL.

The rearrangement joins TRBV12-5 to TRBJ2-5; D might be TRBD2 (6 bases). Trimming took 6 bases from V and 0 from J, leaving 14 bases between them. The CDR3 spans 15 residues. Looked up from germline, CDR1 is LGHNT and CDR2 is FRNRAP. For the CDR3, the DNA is TGTGCTAGTGGCCCCGCGGGACCGAACCAAGAGACCCAGTACTTC. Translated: CASGPAGPNQETQYF.

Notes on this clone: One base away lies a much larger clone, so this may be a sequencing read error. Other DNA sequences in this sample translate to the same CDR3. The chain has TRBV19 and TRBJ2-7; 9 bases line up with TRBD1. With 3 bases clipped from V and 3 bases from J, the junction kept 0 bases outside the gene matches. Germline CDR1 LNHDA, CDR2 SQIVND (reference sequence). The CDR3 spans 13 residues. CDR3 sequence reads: CASSMGQGYEQYF. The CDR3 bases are TGTGCCAGTAGTATGGGACAGGGCTACGAGCAGTACTTC.

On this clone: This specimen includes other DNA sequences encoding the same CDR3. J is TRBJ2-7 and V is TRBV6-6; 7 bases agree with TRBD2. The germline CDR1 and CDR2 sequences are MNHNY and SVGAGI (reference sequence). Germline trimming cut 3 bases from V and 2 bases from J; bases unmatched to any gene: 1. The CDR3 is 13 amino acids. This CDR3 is CASSYSGPYEQYF. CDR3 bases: TGTGCCAGCAGTTATAGCGGGCCCTACGAGCAGTACTTC.

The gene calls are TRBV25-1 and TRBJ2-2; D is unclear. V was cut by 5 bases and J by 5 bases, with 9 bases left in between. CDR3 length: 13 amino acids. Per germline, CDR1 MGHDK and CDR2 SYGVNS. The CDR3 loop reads CASSLGWTGELFF. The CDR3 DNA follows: TGTGCCAGCAGTTTGGGATGGACCGGGGAGCTGTTTTTT.

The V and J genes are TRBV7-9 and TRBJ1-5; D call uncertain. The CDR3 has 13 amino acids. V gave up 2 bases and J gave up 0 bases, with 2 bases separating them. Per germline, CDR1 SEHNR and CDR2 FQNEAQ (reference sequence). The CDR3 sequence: CASSLLSNQPQHF. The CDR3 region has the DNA TGTGCCAGCAGCTTACTTAGCAATCAGCCCCAGCATTTT.

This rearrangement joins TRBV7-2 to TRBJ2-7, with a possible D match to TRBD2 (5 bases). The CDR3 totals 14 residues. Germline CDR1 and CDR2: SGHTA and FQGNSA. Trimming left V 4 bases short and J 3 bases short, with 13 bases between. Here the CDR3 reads CASSSPGRDYEQYF. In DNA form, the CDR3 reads TGTGCCAGCAGCTCCCCCGGACGGGACTACGAGCAGTACTTC.

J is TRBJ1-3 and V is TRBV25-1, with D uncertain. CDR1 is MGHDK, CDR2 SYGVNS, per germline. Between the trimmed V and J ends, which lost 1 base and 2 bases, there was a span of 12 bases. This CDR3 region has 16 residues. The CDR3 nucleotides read TGTGCCAGCAGTGAATTAGGTTTCGCTACTGGAAACACCATATATTTT. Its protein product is CASSELGFATGNTIYF.

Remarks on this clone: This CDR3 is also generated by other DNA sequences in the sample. The CDR3 loop reads CASSEGYEQYF. The CDR3 DNA follows: TGTGCCAGCAGCGAGGGATACGAGCAGTACTTC. This chain connects TRBV7-9 to TRBJ2-7; tentative D call: TRBD2 (5 bases). Germline V gives CDR1 SEHNR, CDR2 FQNEAQ (reference sequence). V gave up 5 bases and J gave up 4 bases, with 6 bases separating them. The CDR3 runs to 11 residues.

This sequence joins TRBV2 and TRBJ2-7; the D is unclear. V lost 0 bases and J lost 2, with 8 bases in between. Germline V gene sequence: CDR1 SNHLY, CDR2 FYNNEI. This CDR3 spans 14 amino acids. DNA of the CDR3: TGTGCCAGCAGTGAAGCGGCATTTACCTACGAGCAGTACTTC. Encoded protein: CASSEAAFTYEQYF.

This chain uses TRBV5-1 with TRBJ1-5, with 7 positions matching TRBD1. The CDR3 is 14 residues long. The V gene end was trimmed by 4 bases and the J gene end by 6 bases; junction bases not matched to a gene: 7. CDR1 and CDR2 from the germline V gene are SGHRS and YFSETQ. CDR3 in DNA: TGCGCCAGCAGCCCAGAAGGGGGCCTTCAGCCCCAGCATTTT. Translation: CASSPEGGLQPQHF. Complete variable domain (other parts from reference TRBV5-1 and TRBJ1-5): KAGVTQTPRYLIKTRGQQVTLSCSPISGHRSVSWYQQTPGQGLQFLFEYFSETQRNKGNFPGRFSGRQFSNSRSEMNVSTLELGDSALYLCASSPEGGLQPQHFGDGTRLSIL.

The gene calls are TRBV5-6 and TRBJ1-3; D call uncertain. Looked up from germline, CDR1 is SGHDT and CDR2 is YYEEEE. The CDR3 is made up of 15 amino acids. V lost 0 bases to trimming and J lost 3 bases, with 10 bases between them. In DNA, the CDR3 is TGTGCCAGCAGCTTGGCGACGGGTAATGGAAACACCATATATTTT. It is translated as CASSLATGNGNTIYF.

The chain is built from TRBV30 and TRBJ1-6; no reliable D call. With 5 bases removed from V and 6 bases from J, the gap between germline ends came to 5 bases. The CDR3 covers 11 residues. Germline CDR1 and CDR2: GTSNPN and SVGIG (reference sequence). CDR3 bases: TGTGCCTGGCAGAGTAATTCACCCCTCCACTTT. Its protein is CAWQSNSPLHF.

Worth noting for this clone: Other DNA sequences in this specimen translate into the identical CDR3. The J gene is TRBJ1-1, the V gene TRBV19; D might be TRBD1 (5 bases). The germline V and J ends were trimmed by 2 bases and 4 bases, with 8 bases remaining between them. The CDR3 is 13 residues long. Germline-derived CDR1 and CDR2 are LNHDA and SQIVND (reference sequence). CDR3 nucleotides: TGTGCCAGTAGTATACAGGGCGGCACTGAAGCTTTCTTT. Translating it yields CASSIQGGTEAFF.

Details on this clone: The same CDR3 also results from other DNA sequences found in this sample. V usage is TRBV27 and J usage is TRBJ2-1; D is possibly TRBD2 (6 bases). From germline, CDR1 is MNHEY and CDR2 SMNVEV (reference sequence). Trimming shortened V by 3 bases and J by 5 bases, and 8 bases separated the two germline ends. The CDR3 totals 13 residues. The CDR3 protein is CASSLSGDNEQFF. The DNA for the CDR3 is TGTGCCAGCAGTTTGTCGGGGGACAATGAGCAGTTCTTC.

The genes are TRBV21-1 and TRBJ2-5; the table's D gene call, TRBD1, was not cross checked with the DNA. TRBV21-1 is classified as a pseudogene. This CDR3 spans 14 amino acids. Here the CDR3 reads CASSKFRGIKTQYF. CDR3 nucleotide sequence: TGTGCCAGCAGCAAATTCAGGGGGATAAAGACCCAGTACTTC.

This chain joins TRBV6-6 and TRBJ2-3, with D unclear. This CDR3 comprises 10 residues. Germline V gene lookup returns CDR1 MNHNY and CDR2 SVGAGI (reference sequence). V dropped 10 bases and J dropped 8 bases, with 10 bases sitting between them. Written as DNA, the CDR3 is TGTGCCACTAGAGACGGTACGCAGTATTTT. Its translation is CATRDGTQYF.

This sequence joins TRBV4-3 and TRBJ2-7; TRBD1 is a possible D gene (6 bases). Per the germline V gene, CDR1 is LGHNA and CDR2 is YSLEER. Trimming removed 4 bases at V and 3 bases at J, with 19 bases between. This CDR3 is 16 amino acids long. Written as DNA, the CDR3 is TGCGCCAGCAGCCCGAGCCTTCGGACAGAGTACTACGAGCAGTACTTC. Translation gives CASSPSLRTEYYEQYF.

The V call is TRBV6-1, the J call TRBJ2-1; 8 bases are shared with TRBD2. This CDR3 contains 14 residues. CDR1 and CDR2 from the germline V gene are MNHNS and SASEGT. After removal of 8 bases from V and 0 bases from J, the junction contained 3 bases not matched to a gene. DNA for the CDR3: TGTGCCAGCGCGGGGGGCAGCTCCTACAATGAGCAGTTCTTC. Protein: CASAGGSSYNEQFF.